These 20 T cell receptor beta chains came from one sample sequenced in a study of human T cells and chemical hapten exposure. Via MiXCR, TCRdb re-called the RACE reads, giving one row per CDR3 protein. The table includes approximately 340,000 distinct CDR3 sequences, approximately 6.3% detected once. The time point was: patch test 1, 2 weeks after DPC sensitization. Treatment in this sample: therapeutic diphenylcyclopropenone sensitization with weekly scalp DPC. Sequences were derived from whole blood, sampled in connection with sensitization to the hapten diphenylcyclopropenone (DPC). These TCRs come from a woman aged 18-29 years with alopecia areata. Some clones in this sample may be carry-over from other donors' samples.

The table lists this clonotype with many counts. The chain links TRBV5-4 to TRBJ2-4; a possible D gene is TRBD2 (6 bases). V lost 0 bases, J lost 3 bases, and 10 bases lay in between. Germline V gene lookup returns CDR1 SGHNT and CDR2 YYREEE (reference sequence). The CDR3 runs 15 residues. This CDR3 is CASSLAGSYKNIQYF. In nucleotides, the CDR3 is TGTGCCAGCAGCTTGGCCGGGAGCTACAAAAACATTCAGTACTTC.

This clonotype was seen more than once but under ten times. V usage is TRBV20-1 and J usage is TRBJ2-1; D remains ambiguous. Trimming cost V 0 bases and J 9 bases, with 15 bases left between them. The CDR3 length is 14 residues. Germline values: CDR1 DFQATT, CDR2 SNEGSKA (reference sequence). Here the CDR3 reads CSARDIDTTFEQFF. The CDR3 DNA reads as TGCAGTGCTAGAGATATCGACACGACTTTTGAGCAGTTCTTC.

The chain combines TRBV7-6 with TRBJ1-3; TRBD1 is a possible D gene (5 bases). From germline, CDR1 is SGHVS and CDR2 FNYEAQ. CDR3 length: 15 amino acids. Trimming left V 5 bases short and J 4 bases short, with 15 bases between. The CDR3 DNA reads TGTGCCAGCAGCAGACAGCCAGCGTACGGAAACACCATATATTTT. Residues: CASSRQPAYGNTIYF.

This clonotype was observed at least ten times. The chain uses TRBV12-3 or TRBV12-4 and TRBJ2-3; TRBD1 matches 9 bases. Losses at the gene ends were 3 bases for V and 4 bases for J; bases not matched to a gene: 11. This CDR3 is built from 17 residues. CDR3 region: CASSFGDRAISSDTQYF. CDR3 sequence (DNA): TGTGCCAGCAGTTTTGGGGACAGGGCGATTTCTTCAGATACGCAGTATTTT.

This chain uses TRBV25-1 with TRBJ1-5; the D is unclear. Deletions cut 2 bases from V and 2 bases from J, with 10 bases between. Germline lookup yields CDR1 MGHDK and CDR2 SYGVNS. This CDR3 is built from 15 residues. The DNA for the CDR3 is TGTGCCAGCAGTGAACTAGAGGGTGGCAATCAGCCCCAGCATTTT. Translating gives CASSELEGGNQPQHF.

This clonotype was seen many times. The V gene is TRBV18, the J gene TRBJ2-1; D perhaps matches TRBD2 (5 bases). The germline V gene has CDR1 KGHSH and CDR2 LQKENI. The CDR3 has 13 residues. Trimming took 2 bases from V and 8 from J, leaving 10 bases between them. The CDR3 DNA follows: TGTGCCAGCTCACCAGGGCAGAGGGATGAGCAGTTCTTC. Translation: CASSPGQRDEQFF.

The table lists this clonotype with many counts. The rearrangement joins TRBV6-5 to TRBJ2-3; D remains unclear. The CDR3 spans 13 residues. Deletions cut 2 bases from V and 0 bases from J, with 3 bases between. Germline loops: CDR1 MNHEY, CDR2 SVGAGI. CDR3: CASSYGSTDTQYF. CDR3 in DNA: TGTGCCAGCAGTTACGGCAGCACAGATACGCAGTATTTT.

This clonotype was counted many times. CDR3 in DNA: TGTGCCAGCAGTGAAAATGGACAGAACACTGAAGCTTTCTTT. Translated: CASSENGQNTEAFF. The genes are TRBV6-4 and TRBJ1-1; possible D gene TRBD1, 5 bases. Germline lookup yields CDR1 MRHNA and CDR2 SNTAGT. The CDR3 runs 14 residues. V lost 3 bases and J 1 base, leaving 9 bases between the germline ends.

The table lists this clonotype with a few counts. This chain joins TRBV12-5 and TRBJ2-3; 8 nucleotides align to TRBD1. There are 14 residues in the CDR3. The V segment lost 6 bases and the J segment 4 bases; nucleotides outside the gene matches: 6. Germline values: CDR1 LGHNT, CDR2 FRNRAP. The CDR3 nucleotides read TGTGCTAGTGGCCTGGGGACAGGTTCAGATACGCAGTATTTT. Protein product: CASGLGTGSDTQYF.

In its sample, this clonotype was seen a few times. As DNA, the CDR3 is TGTGCCAGCAGCCCCAAGCCGGGCCGAAAGACAGATACGCAGTATTTT. This sequence encodes CASSPKPGRKTDTQYF. This rearrangement joins TRBV7-9 to TRBJ2-3; D not certain. Trimming cost V 5 bases and J 3 bases, with 18 bases left between them. Per the germline V gene, CDR1 is SEHNR and CDR2 is FQNEAQ (reference sequence). The CDR3 is 16 residues long.

In DNA form, the CDR3 reads TGCAGTGCTAACCCCGTTGTTAATGAAAAACTGTTTTTT. Protein sequence: CSANPVVNEKLFF. The V call is TRBV20-1, the J call TRBJ1-4; D not resolved. The germline V gene has CDR1 DFQATT and CDR2 SNEGSKA (reference sequence). This CDR3 has 13 residues. The V and J ends lost 4 bases and 4 bases respectively, with 10 bases between them.

In its sample, this clonotype was seen a few times. CDR3 residues: CASSKGQWGTEAFF. The DNA of the CDR3 is TGTGCCAGCAGTAAGGGACAGTGGGGCACTGAAGCTTTCTTT. The V gene is TRBV6-5, the J gene TRBJ1-1, with TRBD1 identical over 7 bases. Germline CDR1 and CDR2: MNHEY and SVGAGI. V shed 5 bases and J 4 bases; nucleotides not matched to a gene: 7. This CDR3 is built from 14 residues.

The chain recombines TRBV19 with TRBJ1-5; tentatively, D is TRBD1 (5 bases). CDR3 size: 16 residues. Germline loops: CDR1 LNHDA, CDR2 SQIVND (reference sequence). V dropped 3 bases and J dropped 0 bases, with 12 bases sitting between them. CDR3 nucleotide sequence: TGTGCCAGTAGTATTACCCCGGACACTAGCAATCAGCCCCAGCATTTT. Translation: CASSITPDTSNQPQHF.

The rearrangement uses TRBV6-2 or TRBV6-3 and TRBJ1-1; possibly TRBD1 for D (5 bases). Germline loops: CDR1 MNHEY, CDR2 SVGEGT. Trimming stripped 5 bases from V and 0 bases from J, with 10 bases between. The CDR3 length is 14 residues. The CDR3 loop is CASSRDFMNTEAFF. The CDR3 nucleotides are TGTGCCAGCAGTCGGGACTTCATGAACACTGAAGCTTTCTTT.

The rearrangement joins TRBV14 to TRBJ1-1, with 9 bases matching TRBD1. This CDR3 is built from 17 residues. J gave up 3 bases and V 3 bases, and 11 bases lay outside the gene matches. In germline, CDR1 is SGHDN, CDR2 FVKESK. The CDR3 DNA is TGTGCCAGCAGCCACCTAATGGGACAGGGAAAGGACACTGAAGCTTTCTTT. Translating gives CASSHLMGQGKDTEAFF.

The chain uses TRBV20-1 and TRBJ2-7; 9 bases are shared with TRBD1. The CDR3 is 16 residues long. CDR1 and CDR2 (germline): DFQATT, SNEGSKA (reference sequence). The V gene end was trimmed by 5 bases and the J gene end by 5 bases; junction bases not matched to a gene: 16. CDR3 nucleotide sequence: TGCAGTGCTCGCCAAGCAGGGACAGGGTACATGGACGAGCAGTACTTC. Protein sequence: CSARQAGTGYMDEQYF.

J is TRBJ2-3 and V is TRBV4-1; 7 bases agree with TRBD1. This CDR3 is built from 17 residues. Trimming at V came to 0 bases and at J to 4 bases, leaving 10 bases not matched to a gene. Germline-derived CDR1 and CDR2 are MGHRA and YSYEKL. The CDR3 spells CASSQDSGTVSSDTQYF. The CDR3 DNA sequence: TGCGCCAGCAGCCAAGATTCCGGGACAGTAAGCTCAGATACGCAGTATTTT.

The chain employs TRBV7-2 and TRBJ2-6; D is unclear. Trimming pared 2 bases from V and 4 bases from J, leaving 9 bases between. CDR3 length: 15 residues. Germline-derived CDR1 and CDR2 are SGHTA and FQGNSA. This chain's CDR3 is CASSLSPPGANVLTF. CDR3 bases: TGTGCCAGCAGCTTATCCCCCCCGGGGGCCAACGTCCTGACTTTC.

This clonotype was counted between two and nine times. The rearrangement links TRBV6-5 to TRBJ1-6, with a weak D call TRBD1 (6 bases). V lost 7 bases and J 5 bases, leaving 21 bases between the germline ends. The CDR3 covers 17 residues. Germline CDR1 and CDR2: MNHEY and SVGAGI. DNA of the CDR3: TGTGCCAGCACCCCGCAGGGCAGGGGATCCCATAATTCACCCCTCCACTTT. Translated: CASTPQGRGSHNSPLHF.

This clonotype has only a few counts. The CDR3 loop reads CATRQGDVETGELFF. CDR3 DNA: TGTGCCACCAGACAGGGGGATGTCGAAACCGGGGAGCTGTTTTTT. The V and J genes are TRBV24-1 and TRBJ2-2; 8 bases match TRBD1. V lost 7 bases to trimming and J lost 5 bases; unmatched junction nucleotides: 8. There are 15 residues in the CDR3. The germline CDR1 and CDR2 sequences are KGHDR and SFDVKD.